This TCR beta chain was obtained from a study of human T cells and chemical hapten exposure. General study results and limits: Alopecia was present in the donors, so their immune response may differ from healthy people's.

Trimming at V came to 1 base and at J to 7 bases, leaving 11 bases not matched to a gene. CDR3 length: 18 amino acids. Germline CDR1 reads DFQATT; CDR2 reads SNEGSKA (reference sequence). This clonotype was detected many times. Its antigen is unidentified. As to time point: patch test 1, 2 weeks after DPC sensitization. The treatment is: therapeutic diphenylcyclopropenone sensitization with weekly scalp DPC. Non-pregnant alopecia patients aged 18 to 70, suitable for DPC therapy. Unique molecular identifiers were attached to individual cDNA molecules during library preparation. Original handling: Per sample, the median was 95,638 TCRs, with values from approximately 25,000 to 650,000. TCRdb ran MiXCR on the RACE reads and lists one entry per CDR3 protein. The V and J calls follow TCRdb's processing rather than the paper's. Among about 110,000 distinct CDR3 sequences listed, roughly 11% were seen once.

Sequenced here: whole blood, sampled in connection with sensitization to the hapten diphenylcyclopropenone (DPC). The clonotype was recovered from a woman in her forties with alopecia areata. Some clones in this sample may be carry-over from other donors' samples. The rearrangement links TRBV20-1 to TRBJ2-1; TRBD2 matches at 15 bases. The CDR3 sequence is CSARGWTSGRAVGNEQFF. The CDR3 DNA follows: TGCAGTGCTAGAGGATGGACTAGCGGGAGGGCAGTGGGTAATGAGCAGTTCTTC.